This T cell receptor (beta chain) was observed in a study of shared clonotypes between healthy human individuals. The CDR3 runs to 15 residues. J gave up 10 bases and V 5 bases, and 12 bases lay outside the gene matches. Per the germline V gene, CDR1 is MDHEN and CDR2 is SYDVKM. Measured with immunoSEQ multiplex PCR; TCRdb has only the in-frame clones, and not every one. The sample lists under 850,000 clones, 80% to 95% occurring once. CD45RO-negative, CCR7-positively selected cells formed the naive CD8 fraction, excluding terminally differentiated effector memory CD45RA+ cells. This clone has just one count.

The sequenced sample was naive CD8+ T cells sorted from blood. This clonotype was sampled from a man aged 30 to 45 in good health. The rearrangement joins TRBV28 to TRBJ2-1; 9 nucleotides line up with TRBD2. Here the CDR3 DNA reads TGTGCCAGCAGTCAAGGGACTTCTAGCGGGGCGGAGCAGTTCTTC. This translates into CASSQGTSSGAEQFF.